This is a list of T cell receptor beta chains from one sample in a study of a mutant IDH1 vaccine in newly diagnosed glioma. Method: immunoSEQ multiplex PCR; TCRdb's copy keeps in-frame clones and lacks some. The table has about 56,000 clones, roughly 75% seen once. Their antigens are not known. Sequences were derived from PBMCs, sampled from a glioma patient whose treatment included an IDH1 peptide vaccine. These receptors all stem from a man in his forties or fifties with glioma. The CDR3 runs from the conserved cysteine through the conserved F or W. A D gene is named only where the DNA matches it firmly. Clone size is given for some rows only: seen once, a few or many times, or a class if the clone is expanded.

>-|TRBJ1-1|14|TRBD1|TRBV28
CASSSGQGRVEAFF
TGTGCCAGCAGTTCGGGACAGGGGAGGGTTGAAGCTTTCTTT
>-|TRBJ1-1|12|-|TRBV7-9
CASSLDSSEAFF
TGTGCCAGCAGCTTAGACAGCTCCGAAGCTTTCTTT
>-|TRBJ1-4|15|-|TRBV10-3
CATRFSSADYEKLFF
TGTGCCACCCGATTCTCTTCGGCAGACTATGAAAAACTGTTTTTT
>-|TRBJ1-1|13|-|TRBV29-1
CSVRSGSYTEAFF
TGCAGCGTTCGATCGGGATCCTACACTGAAGCTTTCTTT
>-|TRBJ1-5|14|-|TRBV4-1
CASSHPGLNQPQHF
TGCGCCAGCAGCCACCCGGGGCTCAATCAGCCCCAGCATTTT
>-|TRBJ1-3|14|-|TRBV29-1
CSVDEGDGGNTIYF
TGCAGCGTTGACGAGGGAGACGGTGGAAACACCATATATTTT
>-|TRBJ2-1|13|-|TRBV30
CAWSVRRTNEQFF
TGTGCCTGGAGTGTACGGCGCACCAATGAGCAGTTCTTC
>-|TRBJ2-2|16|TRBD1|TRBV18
CASSIGQVMNTGELFF
TGTGCCAGCTCCATTGGACAGGTGATGAACACCGGGGAGCTGTTTTTT
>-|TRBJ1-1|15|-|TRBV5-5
CASSLEWGAYTEAFF
TGTGCCAGCAGCTTGGAGTGGGGGGCGTACACTGAAGCTTTCTTT
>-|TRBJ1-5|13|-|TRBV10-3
CAISGADNQPQHF
TGTGCCATCAGTGGGGCCGATAATCAGCCCCAGCATTTT
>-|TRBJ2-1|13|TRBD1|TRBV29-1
CSVFQGAMDEQFF
TGCAGCGTTTTCCAGGGGGCGATGGATGAGCAGTTCTTC
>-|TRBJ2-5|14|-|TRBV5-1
CASSPAAGSETQYF
TGCGCCAGCAGCCCGGCCGCAGGGTCGGAGACCCAGTACTTC
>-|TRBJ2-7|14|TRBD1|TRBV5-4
CASSPLQGFHEQYF
TGTGCCAGCAGCCCATTACAGGGGTTCCACGAGCAGTACTTC
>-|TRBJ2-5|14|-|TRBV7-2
CASSPQGRGETQYF
TGTGCCAGCAGCCCACAGGGGAGGGGAGAGACCCAGTACTTC
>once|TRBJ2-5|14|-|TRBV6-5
CASSYGTRQETQYF
TGTGCCAGCAGTTACGGGACACGCCAAGAGACCCAGTACTTC
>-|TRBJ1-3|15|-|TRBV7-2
CASSFHSGPGNTIYF
TGTGCCAGCAGCTTTCATTCGGGGCCTGGAAACACCATATATTTT
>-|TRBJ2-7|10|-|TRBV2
CASGETEQYF
TGTGCCAGCGGGGAGACCGAGCAGTACTTC
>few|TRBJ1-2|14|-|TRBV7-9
CASSLAETVASYTF
TGTGCCAGCAGCTTAGCGGAGACTGTTGCAAGCTACACCTTC
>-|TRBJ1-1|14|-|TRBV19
CASSSGGADTEAFF
TGTGCCAGTAGTTCCGGGGGGGCGGACACTGAAGCTTTCTTT
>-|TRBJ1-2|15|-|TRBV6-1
CASSELGSLNYGYTF
TGTGCCAGCAGCGAATTGGGATCCCTAAACTATGGCTACACCTTC
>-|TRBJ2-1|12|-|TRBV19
CATSDSYNEQFF
TGTGCCACTAGTGATTCCTACAATGAGCAGTTCTTC
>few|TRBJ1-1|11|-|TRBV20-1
CSASEGTEAFF
TGCAGTGCTAGTGAGGGCACTGAAGCTTTCTTT
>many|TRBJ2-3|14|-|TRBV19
CASSPSGVTDTQYF
TGTGCCAGTAGTCCATCAGGGGTGACAGATACGCAGTATTTT
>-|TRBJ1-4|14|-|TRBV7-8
CASSRRASNEKLFF
TGTGCCAGCAGCCGCAGGGCCTCTAATGAAAAACTGTTTTTT
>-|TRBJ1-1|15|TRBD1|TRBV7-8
CASSSSGTANTEAFF
TGTGCCAGCAGCTCTTCCGGGACAGCGAACACTGAAGCTTTCTTT
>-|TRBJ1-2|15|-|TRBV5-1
CASSLVAGSDYGYTF
TGCGCCAGCAGCTTGGTGGCAGGGAGCGACTATGGCTACACCTTC